The next 15 T cell receptor beta chains were all read from a single sample in a study of shared clonotypes between healthy human individuals (dated by TCRdb to the early 2020s). Libraries were built with the immunoSEQ multiplex PCR assay. This immuneACCESS table, as held by TCRdb, lists in-frame sequences with V and J called but not all clones. Of the missing ones, under half trace to an unresolved V gene in checked studies; the others have no known cause. In this sample the table shows around 2.5 million clones, under 95% of which occur a single time. The ten largest clones add up to 0.36% of the sample. The sequenced sample consisted of naive CD4+ T cells from PBMCs. According to the study, the label for this sample's cell subset or site signals: CD45RA+ positively selected. The receptors shown here come from a man younger than 30 in good health. Some clones in this sample may be carry-over from other donors' samples.

For the CDR3, the DNA is TGTGCCACCAGCAGAGACGGGTATGGCCGGTACGAGCAGTACTTC. It yields the protein CATSRDGYGRYEQYF. V and J are TRBV15 and TRBJ2-5; D ambiguous. The end of the DNA fits TRBJ2-7 better, so the J call may be wrong. Germline V gene sequence: CDR1 LNHNV, CDR2 YYDKDF (reference sequence). The CDR3 has 15 residues.

This CDR3 is CASSPQNFNQPQHF. The DNA of the CDR3 is TGCGCCAGCAGCCCGCAGAATTTCAATCAGCCCCAGCATTTT. The V and J genes are TRBV5-1 and TRBJ1-5; the D is unclear. The CDR3 length is 14 residues. Per germline, CDR1 SGHRS and CDR2 YFSETQ. Trimming pared 4 bases from V and 3 bases from J, leaving 11 bases between.

The V gene is TRBV6-5, the J gene TRBJ1-4; D gene uncertain. Germline assignment: CDR1 MNHEY and CDR2 SVGAGI. The V and J ends lost 3 bases and 3 bases respectively, with 14 bases between them. CDR3 size: 16 residues. The CDR3 spells CASSYTPGQANEKLFF. CDR3 coding DNA: TGTGCCAGCAGTTATACTCCCGGCCAGGCTAATGAAAAACTGTTTTTT.

This sequence joins TRBV2 and TRBJ2-2; 10 nucleotides align to TRBD1. The CDR3 is made up of 15 amino acids. Germline V gives CDR1 SNHLY, CDR2 FYNNEI. V was clipped by 4 bases and J by 1 base; unmatched bases: 0. DNA for the CDR3: TGTGCCAGCAGTGGGACAGGGGGGAACACCGGGGAGCTGTTTTTT. It codes for CASSGTGGNTGELFF.

This clone has more than one count but fewer than ten. The V gene is TRBV7-3, the J gene TRBJ1-1; a possible D gene is TRBD1 (5 bases). V was clipped by 6 bases and J by 0 bases, with 14 bases between them. Germline CDR1 is SGHTA and CDR2 is FQGTGA. This CDR3 is built from 15 residues. CDR3 sequence: CASSRGGYMNTEAFF. The CDR3 DNA is TGTGCCAGCAGTCGGGGGGGTTACATGAACACTGAAGCTTTCTTT.

The gene calls are TRBV2 and TRBJ1-3, with D unclear. The CDR3 totals 13 residues. The V and J ends lost 8 bases and 3 bases respectively, with 11 bases between them. The germline gives CDR1 SNHLY, CDR2 FYNNEI. CDR3 in DNA: TGTGCCAGCTTGTGGACGGATGGAAACACCATATATTTT. Protein: CASLWTDGNTIYF. Full variable domain (outside the CDR3, taken from reference TRBV2 and TRBJ1-3): EPEVTQTPSHQVTQMGQEVILRCVPISNHLYFYWYRQILGQKVEFLVSFYNNEISEKSEIFDDQFSVERPDGSNFTLKIRSTKLEDSAMYFCASLWTDGNTIYFGEGSWLTVV.

CDR3 in DNA: TGTGCCAGCAGCACGGGACTAGCGGGAAACTACGAGCAGTACTTC. It translates to CASSTGLAGNYEQYF. The chain carries TRBV5-8 and TRBJ2-7, with 13 bases aligning to TRBD2. Germline V gene sequence: CDR1 SGHTS, CDR2 YDEGEE. Losses at the gene ends were 4 bases for V and 3 bases for J; bases not matched to a gene: 4. This CDR3 contains 15 residues.

As concerns this clone: Distinct nucleotide sequences in the sample also encode this CDR3. This chain joins TRBV9 and TRBJ1-6, with D perhaps TRBD1 (5 bases). V was clipped by 0 bases and J by 0 bases, with 10 bases between them. Germline CDR1 reads SGDLS; CDR2 reads YYNGEE. The CDR3 contains 17 residues. CDR3 in amino acids: CASSVGQGRSYNSPLHF. The CDR3, as DNA: TGTGCCAGCAGCGTAGGCCAGGGACGCTCCTATAATTCACCCCTCCACTTT.

The CDR3 DNA sequence: TGTGCCAGCAGCTTTTTCGGAGCGGGAGAGGGCGAGCAGTACTTC. As protein: CASSFFGAGEGEQYF. J is TRBJ2-7 and V is TRBV7-9, with TRBD2 matching over 8 bases. The CDR3 loop spans 15 amino acids. V was clipped by 3 bases and J by 6 bases; unmatched bases: 10. Looked up from germline, CDR1 is SEHNR and CDR2 is FQNEAQ (reference sequence).

V and J are TRBV9 and TRBJ1-2; weak D call: TRBD1 (6 bases). Germline values: CDR1 SGDLS, CDR2 YYNGEE. V was shortened by 0 bases and J by 3 bases, with 12 bases between the two germline ends. This CDR3 spans 15 amino acids. CDR3 sequence: CASSVGPQGYYGYTF. The CDR3 nucleotides are TGTGCCAGCAGCGTAGGCCCCCAGGGGTACTATGGCTACACCTTC.

A single count supports this clone. J is TRBJ1-4 and V is TRBV7-8, with D hard to call. V lost 5 bases and J lost 1, with 14 bases in between. Germline V gene data show CDR1 as SGHVS and CDR2 as FQNEAQ. This CDR3 has 16 residues. DNA of the CDR3: TGTGCCAGCAGCCCTTTCGGGCCCCTAACTAATGAAAAACTGTTTTTT. Its protein product is CASSPFGPLTNEKLFF.

CDR3 nucleotide sequence: TGTGCCTGGAGTAGGCAGGGGGCATTCTACGAGCAGTACTTC. The encoded protein is CAWSRQGAFYEQYF. The chain has TRBV30 and TRBJ2-5, with 8 nucleotides matching TRBD1. The end of the DNA fits TRBJ2-7 better, so the J call may be wrong. Germline assignment: CDR1 GTSNPN and CDR2 SVGIG (reference sequence). The CDR3 has 14 amino acids.

Details on this clone: One end of the junction does not line up with germline, which may come from a read error. The chain has TRBV6-6 and TRBJ2-6; D is tentatively TRBD1 or TRBD2 (5 bases each). CDR3 size: 16 residues. Per germline, CDR1 MNHNY and CDR2 SVGAGI (reference sequence). In nucleotides, the CDR3 is TGTGCCAGCACTTACCGGGGCGTCTCTGGGGCCAACGTCCTGACTTTC. Translation: CASTYRGVSGANVLTF.

V is TRBV7-2 and J is TRBJ2-5; a possible D gene is TRBD1 (6 bases). This CDR3 is 14 amino acids long. Trimming cost V 3 bases and J 5 bases, with 13 bases left between them. Germline loops: CDR1 SGHTA, CDR2 FQGNSA. The CDR3 DNA follows: TGTGCCAGCAGCTTGCAGGGGACCATGGAGACCCAGTACTTC. Its protein is CASSLQGTMETQYF.

This clone was observed a few times. The rearrangement uses TRBV27 and TRBJ1-1, with TRBD1 identical over 9 bases. Per germline, CDR1 MNHEY and CDR2 SMNVEV (reference sequence). V lost 8 bases, J lost 4 bases, and 5 bases stayed unmatched. The CDR3 spans 13 residues. The CDR3 DNA reads as TGTGCCAGCCAAACAGGGGGCGGCACTGAAGCTTTCTTT. It encodes CASQTGGGTEAFF.